The rows below give T cell receptor beta chains drawn from one sample of a study of T-cell memory formation after mild COVID-19. A single record per CDR3 protein comes from TCRdb applying MiXCR to the 5' RACE reads. The sample contains some 180,000 distinct CDR3 sequences, 10% to 15% of which appear only once. Material for sequencing was PBMCs or a T cell subset sorted from them (not recorded which). Every receptor here comes from a man aged 18 to 30 who had mild COVID-19 (a few samples of this study predate the infection). Cell type and time point are not known. CDR3s include the opening cysteine and the closing phenylalanine or tryptophan. D genes are given only for firm matches.

>NA|TRBV29-1|TRBJ2-3
CSVKSYRSGTDTQYF
>NA|TRBV18|TRBJ1-1
CASSERQSNTEAFF
>NA|TRBV7-2|TRBJ2-1
CASSLVGASSYNEQFF
>NA|TRBV5-1|TRBJ1-5
CASSPAEGPPQHF
>NA|TRBV6-5|TRBJ1-4
CASSYDGVTTLEKLFF
>TRBD1|TRBV12-3/TRBV12-4|TRBJ2-7
CASSLRQGAGEQYF
>TRBD2|TRBV20-1|TRBJ2-3
CSARVWGLAGGDTQYF
>TRBD2|TRBV7-3|TRBJ2-1
CASSLHGRNAPTSEQFF
>NA|TRBV7-2|TRBJ2-4
CASSLDSGTNIQYF
>NA|TRBV7-8|TRBJ2-7
CASSRPPGADYEQYF
>NA|TRBV6-5|TRBJ1-2
CASSHRFRSTGYTF